This T cell receptor (beta chain) comes out of a study of shared clonotypes between healthy human individuals. Data came from immunoSEQ multiplex PCR; TCRdb stores just in-frame clones and leaves some out. The sample shows 2.5 million or so clones, about 92% of them seen only once. Per the germline V gene, CDR1 is MNHNY and CDR2 is SVGAGI (reference sequence). V lost 7 bases to trimming and J lost 1 base; unmatched junction nucleotides: 5. The CDR3 covers 14 residues. This receptor was obtained from a man between 18 and 35 years old in good health. Sequences were obtained from naive CD4+ T cells sorted from blood. Stated subset: CD45RA+ positively selected. The chain employs TRBV6-6 and TRBJ2-7; 9 nucleotides line up with TRBD2. This chain's CDR3 is CASTLAGLSYEQYF. In nucleotides, the CDR3 is TGTGCCAGCACCCTAGCGGGACTGTCCTACGAGCAGTACTTC.